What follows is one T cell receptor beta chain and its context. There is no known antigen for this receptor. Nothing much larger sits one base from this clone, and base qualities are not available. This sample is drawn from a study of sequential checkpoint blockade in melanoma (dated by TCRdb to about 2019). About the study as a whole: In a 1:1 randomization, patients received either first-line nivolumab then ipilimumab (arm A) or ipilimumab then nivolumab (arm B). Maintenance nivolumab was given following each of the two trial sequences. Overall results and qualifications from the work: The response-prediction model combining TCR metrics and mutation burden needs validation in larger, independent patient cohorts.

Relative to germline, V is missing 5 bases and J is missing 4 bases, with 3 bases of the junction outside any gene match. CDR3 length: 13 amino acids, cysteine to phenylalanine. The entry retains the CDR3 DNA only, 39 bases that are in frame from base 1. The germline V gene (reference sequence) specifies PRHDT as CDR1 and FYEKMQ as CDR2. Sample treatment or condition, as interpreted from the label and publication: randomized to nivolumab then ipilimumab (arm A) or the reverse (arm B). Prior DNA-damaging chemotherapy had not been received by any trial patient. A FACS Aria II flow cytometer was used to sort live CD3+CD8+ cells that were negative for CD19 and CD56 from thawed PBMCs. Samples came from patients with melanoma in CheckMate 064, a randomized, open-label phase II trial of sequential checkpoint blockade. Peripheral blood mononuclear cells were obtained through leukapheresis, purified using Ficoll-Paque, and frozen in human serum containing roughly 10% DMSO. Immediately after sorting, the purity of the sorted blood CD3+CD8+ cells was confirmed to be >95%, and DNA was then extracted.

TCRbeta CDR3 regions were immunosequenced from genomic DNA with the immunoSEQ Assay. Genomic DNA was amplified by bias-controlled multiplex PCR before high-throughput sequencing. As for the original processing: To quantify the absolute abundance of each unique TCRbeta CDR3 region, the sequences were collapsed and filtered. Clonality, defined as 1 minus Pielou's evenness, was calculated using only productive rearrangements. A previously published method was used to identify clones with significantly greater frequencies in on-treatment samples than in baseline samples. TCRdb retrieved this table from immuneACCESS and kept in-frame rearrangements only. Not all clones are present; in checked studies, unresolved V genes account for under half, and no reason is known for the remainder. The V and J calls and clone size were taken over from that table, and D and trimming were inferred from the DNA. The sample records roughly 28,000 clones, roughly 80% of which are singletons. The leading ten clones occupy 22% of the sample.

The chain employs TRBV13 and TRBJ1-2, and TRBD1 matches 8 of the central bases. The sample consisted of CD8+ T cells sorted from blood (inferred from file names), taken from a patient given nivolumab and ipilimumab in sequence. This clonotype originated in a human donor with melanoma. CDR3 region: CASSLGTGYGYTF. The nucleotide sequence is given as TGTGCCAGCAGCCTTGGGACAGGCTATGGCTACACCTTC.